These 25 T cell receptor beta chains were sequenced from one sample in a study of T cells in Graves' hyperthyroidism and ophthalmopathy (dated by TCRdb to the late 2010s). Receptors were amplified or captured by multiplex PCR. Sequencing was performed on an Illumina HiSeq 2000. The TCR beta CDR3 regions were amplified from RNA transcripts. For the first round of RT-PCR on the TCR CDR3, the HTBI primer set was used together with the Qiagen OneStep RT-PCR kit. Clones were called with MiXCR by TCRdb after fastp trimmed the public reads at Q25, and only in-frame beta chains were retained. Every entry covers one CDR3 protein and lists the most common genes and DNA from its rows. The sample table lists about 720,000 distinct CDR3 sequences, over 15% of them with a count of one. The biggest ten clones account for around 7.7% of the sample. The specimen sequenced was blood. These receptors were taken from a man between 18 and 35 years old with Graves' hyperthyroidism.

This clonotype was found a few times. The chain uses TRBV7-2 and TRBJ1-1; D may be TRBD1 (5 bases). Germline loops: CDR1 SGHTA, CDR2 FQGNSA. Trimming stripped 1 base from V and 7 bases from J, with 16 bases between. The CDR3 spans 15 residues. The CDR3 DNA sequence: TGTGCCAGCAGCTTAGGGGGACTATTGGGAGGTGAAGCTTTCTTT. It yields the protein CASSLGGLLGGEAFF.

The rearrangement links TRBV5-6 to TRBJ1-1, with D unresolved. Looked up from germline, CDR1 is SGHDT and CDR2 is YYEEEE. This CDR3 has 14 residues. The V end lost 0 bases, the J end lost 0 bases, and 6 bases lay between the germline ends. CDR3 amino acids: CASSLVAMNTEAFF. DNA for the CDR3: TGTGCCAGCAGCTTGGTCGCGATGAACACTGAAGCTTTCTTT. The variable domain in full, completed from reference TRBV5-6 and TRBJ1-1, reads DAGVTQSPTHLIKTRGQQVTLRCSPKSGHDTVSWYQQALGQGPQFIFQYYEEEERQRGNFPDRFSGHQFPNYSSELNVNALLLGDSALYLCASSLVAMNTEAFFGQGTRLTVV.

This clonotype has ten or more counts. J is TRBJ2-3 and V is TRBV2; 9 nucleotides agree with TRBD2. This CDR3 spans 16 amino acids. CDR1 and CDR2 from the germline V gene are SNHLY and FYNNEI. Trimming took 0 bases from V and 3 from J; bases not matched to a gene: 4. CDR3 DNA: TGTGCCAGCAGTGAAGCAGGTAGCGGGGGAACAGATACGCAGTATTTT. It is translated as CASSEAGSGGTDTQYF.

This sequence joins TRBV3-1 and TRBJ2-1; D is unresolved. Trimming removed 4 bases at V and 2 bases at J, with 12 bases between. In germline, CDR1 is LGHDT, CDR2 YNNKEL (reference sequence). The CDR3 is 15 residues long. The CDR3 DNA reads TGTGCCAGCAGCCTGGTAAGCCATCCCTACAATGAGCAGTTCTTC. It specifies CASSLVSHPYNEQFF.

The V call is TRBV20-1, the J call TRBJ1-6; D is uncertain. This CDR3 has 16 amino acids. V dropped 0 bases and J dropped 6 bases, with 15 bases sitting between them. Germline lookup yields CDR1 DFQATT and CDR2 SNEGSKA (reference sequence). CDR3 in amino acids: CSARDARHSPNSPLHF. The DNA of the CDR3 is TGCAGTGCTAGAGATGCCCGCCACAGTCCTAATTCACCCCTCCACTTT.

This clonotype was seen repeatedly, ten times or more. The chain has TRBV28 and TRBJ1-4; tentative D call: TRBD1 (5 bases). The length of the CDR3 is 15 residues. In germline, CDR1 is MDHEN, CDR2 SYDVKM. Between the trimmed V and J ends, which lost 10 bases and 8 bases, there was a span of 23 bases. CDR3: CATSPGGGNREKLFF. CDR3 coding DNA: TGTGCCACCTCACCCGGCGGGGGGAATAGAGAAAAACTGTTTTTT.

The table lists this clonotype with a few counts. This CDR3 reads CASSSSGLTDQETQYF. CDR3 nucleotide sequence: TGTGCCAGCAGTTCTTCTGGCCTGACAGACCAAGAGACCCAGTACTTC. The chain combines TRBV28 with TRBJ2-5; possibly TRBD1 for D (5 bases). CDR1 is MDHEN and CDR2 is SYDVKM in the germline V gene. The CDR3 contains 16 residues. V lost 4 bases to trimming and J lost 0 bases, with 15 bases between them.

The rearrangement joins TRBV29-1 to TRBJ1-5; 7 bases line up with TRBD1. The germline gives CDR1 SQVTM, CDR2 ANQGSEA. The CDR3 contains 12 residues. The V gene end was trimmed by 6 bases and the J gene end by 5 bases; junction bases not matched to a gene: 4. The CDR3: CSVQGNDQPQHF. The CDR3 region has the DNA TGCAGCGTACAGGGGAATGATCAGCCCCAGCATTTT.

This CDR3 is CSVGYGWSYNEQFF. CDR3 nucleotide sequence: TGCAGCGTTGGGTACGGGTGGTCCTACAATGAGCAGTTCTTC. The V call is TRBV29-1, the J call TRBJ2-1, with unresolved D. The CDR3 spans 14 residues. V shed 4 bases and J shed 1 base, with 11 bases lying between them. Germline V gene data show CDR1 as SQVTM and CDR2 as ANQGSEA.

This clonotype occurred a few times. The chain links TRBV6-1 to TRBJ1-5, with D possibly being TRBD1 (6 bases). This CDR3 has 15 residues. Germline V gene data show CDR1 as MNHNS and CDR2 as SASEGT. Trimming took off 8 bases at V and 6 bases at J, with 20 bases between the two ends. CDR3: CASARGGLRSQPQHF. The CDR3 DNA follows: TGTGCCAGCGCCCGGGGGGGGCTGCGAAGTCAGCCCCAGCATTTT.

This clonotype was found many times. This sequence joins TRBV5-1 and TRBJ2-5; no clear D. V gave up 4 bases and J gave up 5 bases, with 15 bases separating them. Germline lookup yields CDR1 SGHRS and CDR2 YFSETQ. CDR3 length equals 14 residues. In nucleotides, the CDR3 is TGCGCCAGCAGCCCTCGCAGTCTGGGGGAGACCCAGTACTTC. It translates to CASSPRSLGETQYF.

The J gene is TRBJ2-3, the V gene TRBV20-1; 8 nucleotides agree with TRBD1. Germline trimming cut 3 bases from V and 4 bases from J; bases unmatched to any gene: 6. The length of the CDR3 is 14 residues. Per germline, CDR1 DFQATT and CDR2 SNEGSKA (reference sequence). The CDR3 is CSARTQGAADTQYF. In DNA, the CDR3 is TGCAGTGCTAGGACTCAGGGGGCGGCAGATACGCAGTATTTT.

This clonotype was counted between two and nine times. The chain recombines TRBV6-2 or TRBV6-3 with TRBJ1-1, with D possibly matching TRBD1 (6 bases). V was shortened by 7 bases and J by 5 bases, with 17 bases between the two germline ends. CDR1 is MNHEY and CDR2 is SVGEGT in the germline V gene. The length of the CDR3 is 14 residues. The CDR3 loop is CASNRIQGWTEAFF. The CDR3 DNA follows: TGTGCCAGCAATAGAATACAGGGTTGGACTGAAGCTTTCTTT.

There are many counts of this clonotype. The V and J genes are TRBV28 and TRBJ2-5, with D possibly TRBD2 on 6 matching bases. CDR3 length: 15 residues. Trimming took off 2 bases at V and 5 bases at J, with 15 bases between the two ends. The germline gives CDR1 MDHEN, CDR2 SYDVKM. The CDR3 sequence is CASSLPVGGYETQYF. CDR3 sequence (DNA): TGTGCCAGCAGTTTACCCGTTGGAGGGTACGAGACCCAGTACTTC. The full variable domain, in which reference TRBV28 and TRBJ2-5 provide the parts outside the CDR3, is DVKVTQSSRYLVKRTGEKVFLECVQDMDHENMFWYRQDPGLGLRLIYFSYDVKMKEKGDIPEGYSVSREKKERFSLILESASTNQTSMYLCASSLPVGGYETQYFGPGTRLLVL.

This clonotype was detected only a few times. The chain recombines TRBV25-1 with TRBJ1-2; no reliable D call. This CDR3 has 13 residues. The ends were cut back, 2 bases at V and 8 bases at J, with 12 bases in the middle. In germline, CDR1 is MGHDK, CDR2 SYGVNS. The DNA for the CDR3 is TGTGCCAGCAGTGAAGGCGATAGTCGCGGCTACACCTTC. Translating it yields CASSEGDSRGYTF.

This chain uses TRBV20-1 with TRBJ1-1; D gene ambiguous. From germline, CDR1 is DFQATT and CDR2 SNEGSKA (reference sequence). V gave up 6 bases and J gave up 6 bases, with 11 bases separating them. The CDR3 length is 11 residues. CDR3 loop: CSARRPAEAFF. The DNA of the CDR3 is TGCAGTGCAAGGCGGCCGGCTGAAGCTTTCTTT.

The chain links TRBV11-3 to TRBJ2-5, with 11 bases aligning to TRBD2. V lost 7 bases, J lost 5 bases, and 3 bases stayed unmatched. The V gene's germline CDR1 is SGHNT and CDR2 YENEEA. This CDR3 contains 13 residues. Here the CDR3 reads CASTPSGRETQYF. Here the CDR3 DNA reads TGTGCCAGCACCCCTAGCGGGAGGGAGACCCAGTACTTC.

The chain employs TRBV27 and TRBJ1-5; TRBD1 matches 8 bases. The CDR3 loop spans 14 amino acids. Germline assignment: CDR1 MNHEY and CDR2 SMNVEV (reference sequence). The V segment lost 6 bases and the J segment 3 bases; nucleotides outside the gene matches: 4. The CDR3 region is CASRQQGVNQPQHF. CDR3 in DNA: TGTGCCAGCAGGCAACAGGGGGTCAATCAGCCCCAGCATTTT.

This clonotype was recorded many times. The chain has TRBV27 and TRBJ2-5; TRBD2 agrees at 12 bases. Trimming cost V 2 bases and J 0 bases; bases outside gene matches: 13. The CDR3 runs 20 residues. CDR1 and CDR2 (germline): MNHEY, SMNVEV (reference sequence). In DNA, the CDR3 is TGTGCCAGCAGTTTAGCCCCACTAGCGGGAGGCAGCTCATACCAAGAGACCCAGTACTTC. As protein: CASSLAPLAGGSSYQETQYF.

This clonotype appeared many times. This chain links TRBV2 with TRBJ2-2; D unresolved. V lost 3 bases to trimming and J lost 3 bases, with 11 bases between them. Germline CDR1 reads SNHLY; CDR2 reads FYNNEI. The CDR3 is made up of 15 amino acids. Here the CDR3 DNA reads TGTGCCAGCAGTGACGAAGGGCCCTACACCGGGGAGCTGTTTTTT. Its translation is CASSDEGPYTGELFF.

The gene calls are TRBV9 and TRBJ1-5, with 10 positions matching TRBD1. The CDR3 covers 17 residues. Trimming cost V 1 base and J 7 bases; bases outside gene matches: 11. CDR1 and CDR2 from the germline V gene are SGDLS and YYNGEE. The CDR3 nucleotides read TGTGCCAGCAGCGTAAGGCCCGGGACAGGGGCAGAGCAGCCCCAGCATTTT. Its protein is CASSVRPGTGAEQPQHF.

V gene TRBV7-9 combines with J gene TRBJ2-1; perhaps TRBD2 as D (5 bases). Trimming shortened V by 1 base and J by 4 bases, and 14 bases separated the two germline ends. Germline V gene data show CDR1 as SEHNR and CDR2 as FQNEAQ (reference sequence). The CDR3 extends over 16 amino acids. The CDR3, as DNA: TGTGCCAGCAGCTTAGGTTACACCGGGATATACAATGAGCAGTTCTTC. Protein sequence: CASSLGYTGIYNEQFF.

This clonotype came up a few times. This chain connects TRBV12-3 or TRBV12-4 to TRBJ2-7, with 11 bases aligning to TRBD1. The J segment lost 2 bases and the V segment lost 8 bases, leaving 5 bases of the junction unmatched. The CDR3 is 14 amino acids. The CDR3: CASGGQGGAYEQYF. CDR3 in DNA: TGTGCCAGCGGGGGACAGGGGGGGGCCTACGAGCAGTACTTC.

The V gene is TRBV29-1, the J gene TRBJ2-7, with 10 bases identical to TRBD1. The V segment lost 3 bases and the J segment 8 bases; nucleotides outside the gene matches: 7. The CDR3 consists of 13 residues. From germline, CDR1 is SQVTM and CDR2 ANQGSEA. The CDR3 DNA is TGCAGCGTTGAGGTAGGACAGGGGGTTCAGCAGTACTTC. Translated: CSVEVGQGVQQYF.

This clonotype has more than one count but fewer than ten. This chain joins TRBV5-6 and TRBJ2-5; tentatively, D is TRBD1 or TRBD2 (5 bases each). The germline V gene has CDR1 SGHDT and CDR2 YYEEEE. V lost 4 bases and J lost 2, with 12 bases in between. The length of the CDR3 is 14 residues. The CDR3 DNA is TGTGCCAGCAGCCGTACCGGGGCTCAAGAGACCCAGTACTTC. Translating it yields CASSRTGAQETQYF. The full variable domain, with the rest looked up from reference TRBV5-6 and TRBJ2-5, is DAGVTQSPTHLIKTRGQQVTLRCSPKSGHDTVSWYQQALGQGPQFIFQYYEEEERQRGNFPDRFSGHQFPNYSSELNVNALLLGDSALYLCASSRTGAQETQYFGPGTRLLVL.